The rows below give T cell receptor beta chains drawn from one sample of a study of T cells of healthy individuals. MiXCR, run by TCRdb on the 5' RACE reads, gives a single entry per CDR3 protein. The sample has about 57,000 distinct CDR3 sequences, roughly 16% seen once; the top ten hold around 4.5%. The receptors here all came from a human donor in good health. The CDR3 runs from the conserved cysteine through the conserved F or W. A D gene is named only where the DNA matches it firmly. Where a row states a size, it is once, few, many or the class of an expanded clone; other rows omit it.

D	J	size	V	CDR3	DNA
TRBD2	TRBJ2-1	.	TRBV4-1	CASSQDDSGGYNEQFF	TGCGCCAGCAGCCAAGATGACAGCGGGGGTTACAATGAGCAGTTCTTC
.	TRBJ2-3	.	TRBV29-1	CSVRTDTDTQYF	TGCAGCGTGAGGACAGATACAGATACGCAGTATTTT
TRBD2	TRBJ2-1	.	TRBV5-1	CASSFMSSGRDNEQFF	TGCGCCAGCAGCTTCATGTCTAGCGGGAGGGACAATGAGCAGTTCTTC
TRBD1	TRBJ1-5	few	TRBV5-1	CASSPGGDSNQPQHF	TGCGCCAGCAGTCCAGGGGGCGATAGCAATCAGCCCCAGCATTTT
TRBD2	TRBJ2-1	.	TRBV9	CASSVLAGDSEQFF	TGTGCCAGCAGCGTTCTAGCGGGAGATTCTGAGCAGTTCTTC
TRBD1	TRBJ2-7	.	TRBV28	CASSPPDRDNEQYF	TGTGCCAGCAGTCCCCCGGACAGGGACAACGAGCAGTACTTC
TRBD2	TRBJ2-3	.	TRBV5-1	CASSSPTSGGASDTQYF	TGCGCCAGCAGCTCCCCGACTAGCGGGGGGGCCTCAGATACGCAGTATTTT
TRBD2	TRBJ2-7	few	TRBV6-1	CASEGGGTSYEQYF	TGTGCCAGCGAGGGCGGGGGGACCTCCTACGAGCAGTACTTC
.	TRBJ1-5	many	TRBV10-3	CAISGGPSNPGGNQPQHF	TGTGCCATCAGTGGAGGACCCTCGAATCCGGGGGGCAATCAGCCCCAGCATTTT
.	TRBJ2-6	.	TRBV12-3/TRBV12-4	CASSLFGGAGANVLTF	TGTGCCAGCAGTTTATTTGGAGGGGCTGGGGCCAACGTCCTGACTTTC
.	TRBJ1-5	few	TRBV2	CASSEDAYQPQHF	TGTGCCAGCAGTGAAGACGCCTATCAGCCCCAGCATTTT
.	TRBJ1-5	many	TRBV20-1	CSADQGRDQPQHF	TGCAGTGCAGACCAGGGGAGGGATCAGCCCCAGCATTTT
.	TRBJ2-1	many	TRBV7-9	CASSLFSQGHNEQFF	TGTGCCAGCAGCTTATTTTCCCAGGGACACAATGAGCAGTTCTTC
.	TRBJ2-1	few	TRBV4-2	CASRLNSGDEQFF	TGTGCCAGCAGACTAAACTCAGGGGATGAGCAGTTCTTC
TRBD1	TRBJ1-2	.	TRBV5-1	CASSLGRGTFYGYTF	TGCGCCAGCAGCTTGGGCAGGGGGACGTTCTATGGCTACACCTTC
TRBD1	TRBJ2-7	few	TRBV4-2	CASSQAGQASSYEQYF	TGTGCCAGCAGCCAAGCGGGACAGGCGAGCTCCTACGAGCAGTACTTC
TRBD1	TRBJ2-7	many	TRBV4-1	CASSLGTGGLREQYF	TGCGCCAGCAGCCTGGGGACAGGGGGCCTGAGGGAGCAGTACTTC
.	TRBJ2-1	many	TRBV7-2	CASSLNHEVYNEQFF	TGTGCCAGCAGCTTAAACCACGAGGTATACAATGAGCAGTTCTTC
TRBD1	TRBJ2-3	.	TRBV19	CASRDRGRSTDTQYF	TGTGCCAGTAGGGACAGGGGGCGAAGCACAGATACGCAGTATTTT
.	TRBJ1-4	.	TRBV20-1	CSARVRGEEKLFF	TGCAGTGCTAGAGTCAGGGGTGAAGAAAAACTGTTTTTT
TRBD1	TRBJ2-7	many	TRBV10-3	CAISGGTGGGYEQYF	TGTGCCATCAGTGGGGGGACAGGGGGCGGGTACGAGCAGTACTTC
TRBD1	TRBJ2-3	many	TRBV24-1	CATSGTDNTDTQYF	TGTGCCACCAGCGGGACAGATAACACAGATACGCAGTATTTT
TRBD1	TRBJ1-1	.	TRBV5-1	CASSSQGGNTEAFF	TGCGCCAGCAGCTCCCAGGGGGGGAACACTGAAGCTTTCTTT
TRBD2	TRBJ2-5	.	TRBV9	CASSSGTSGVETQYF	TGTGCCAGCAGCTCAGGGACTAGCGGGGTTGAGACCCAGTACTTC
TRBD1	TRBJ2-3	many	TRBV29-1	CSAWKDRETDTQYF	TGCAGCGCGTGGAAGGACAGGGAAACAGATACGCAGTATTTT
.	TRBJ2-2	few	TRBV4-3	CASSQEKGGVLTTGELFF	TGCGCCAGCAGCCAAGAGAAAGGGGGGGTGTTGACCACCGGGGAGCTGTTTTTT
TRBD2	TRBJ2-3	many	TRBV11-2	CASSLSGGRITDTQYF	TGTGCCAGCAGCTTATCGGGGGGGCGCATAACAGATACGCAGTATTTT
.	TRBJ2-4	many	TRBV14	CASSQATGRAKNIQYF	TGTGCCAGCAGCCAAGCGACCGGAAGGGCCAAAAACATTCAGTACTTC
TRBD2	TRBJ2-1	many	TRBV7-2	CASSISGRAPYNEQFF	TGTGCCAGCAGCATTAGCGGGAGGGCCCCCTACAATGAGCAGTTCTTC
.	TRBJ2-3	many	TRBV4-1	CASSRSTDTQYF	TGCGCCAGCAGCCGATCGACAGATACGCAGTATTTT
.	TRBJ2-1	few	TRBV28	CASMDNEQFF	TGTGCCAGCATGGACAATGAGCAGTTCTTC
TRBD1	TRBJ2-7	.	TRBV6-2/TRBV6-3	CASQPGTGFYEQYF	TGTGCCAGCCAACCCGGGACAGGGTTTTATGAGCAGTACTTC
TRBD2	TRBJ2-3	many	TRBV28	CASSLYTGGGGTDTQYF	TGTGCCAGCAGTTTATATACTGGCGGGGGGGGCACAGATACGCAGTATTTT
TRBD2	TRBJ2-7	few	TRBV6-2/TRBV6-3	CASYRLAGGSDEQYF	TGTGCCAGCTATCGACTGGCGGGGGGCTCGGACGAGCAGTACTTC
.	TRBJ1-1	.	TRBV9	CASSPSTDTEAFF	TGTGCCAGCAGCCCCTCGACAGACACTGAAGCTTTCTTT
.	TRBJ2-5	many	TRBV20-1	CSASTGIRRETQYF	TGCAGTGCCTCTACAGGGATTAGGAGAGAGACCCAGTACTTC
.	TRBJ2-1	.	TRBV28	CASSPQWARYNEQFF	TGTGCCAGCAGTCCCCAGTGGGCGCGGTACAATGAGCAGTTCTTC
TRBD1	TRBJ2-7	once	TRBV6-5	CASSYGTAPPKSSYEQYF	TGTGCCAGCAGTTACGGGACAGCTCCCCCCAAGAGCTCCTACGAGCAGTACTTC
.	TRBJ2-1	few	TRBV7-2	CASSLDLVSSYNEQFF	TGTGCCAGCAGCTTAGACCTCGTAAGCTCCTACAATGAGCAGTTCTTC
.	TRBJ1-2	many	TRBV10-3	CAIRDSSPNYGYTF	TGTGCCATCAGGGACAGCTCTCCTAACTATGGCTACACCTTC
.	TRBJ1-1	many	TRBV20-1	CSALLNTEAFF	TGCAGTGCCCTACTGAACACTGAAGCTTTCTTT
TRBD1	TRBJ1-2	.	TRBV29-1	CSVTTGTGRSPGGYTF	TGCAGCGTCACCACCGGGACAGGGCGTAGTCCGGGTGGCTACACCTTC
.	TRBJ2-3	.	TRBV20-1	CSAVGVVKDTQYF	TGCAGTGCCGTCGGGGTAGTGAAAGATACGCAGTATTTT
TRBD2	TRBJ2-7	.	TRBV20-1	CSAAGLAGSGYEQYF	TGCAGTGCAGCGGGACTAGCGGGTTCGGGGTACGAGCAGTACTTC
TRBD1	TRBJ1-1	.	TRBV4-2	CASSRDGTGATGEAFF	TGTGCCAGCAGCCGAGACGGGACAGGGGCTACGGGTGAAGCTTTCTTT
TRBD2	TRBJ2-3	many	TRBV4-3	CASSSLAGDEDTQYF	TGCGCCAGCAGCTCTCTAGCGGGAGACGAAGATACGCAGTATTTT
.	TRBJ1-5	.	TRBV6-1	CASSVVVGSNQPQHF	TGTGCCAGCAGTGTCGTTGTGGGGAGCAATCAGCCCCAGCATTTT
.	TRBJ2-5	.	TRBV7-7	CASSYGERETQYF	TGTGCCAGCAGCTATGGGGAGAGAGAGACCCAGTACTTC
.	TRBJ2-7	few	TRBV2	CASSAPGAYEQYF	TGTGCCAGCAGTGCACCCGGGGCCTACGAGCAGTACTTC
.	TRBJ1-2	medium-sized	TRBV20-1	CSAPTEQAGYGYTF	TGCAGTGCTCCAACCGAACAGGCGGGCTATGGCTACACCTTC
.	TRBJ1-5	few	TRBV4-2	CASSQVGQPQHF	TGTGCCAGCAGCCAAGTGGGGCAGCCCCAGCATTTT
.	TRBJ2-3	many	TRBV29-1	CSVEDQGGTDTQYF	TGCAGCGTTGAAGATCAGGGGGGAACAGATACGCAGTATTTT
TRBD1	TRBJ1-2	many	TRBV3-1	CASSHKGGGGYTF	TGTGCCAGCAGCCACAAGGGAGGGGGCGGCTACACCTTC
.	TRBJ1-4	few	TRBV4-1	CASSHEAQGGPGEKLFF	TGCGCCAGCAGCCATGAGGCACAGGGCGGACCCGGTGAAAAACTGTTTTTT
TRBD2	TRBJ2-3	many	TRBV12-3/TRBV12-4	CASSLTSRGGTDTQYF	TGTGCCAGCAGTTTAACGTCGCGGGGGGGCACAGATACGCAGTATTTT